Included here is one T cell receptor (beta chain) sequence, with context. Its antigen specificity is not known. Base qualities were left out, and no much larger clone turns up one base away. A MiSeq instrument was used for deep resolution sequencing, which targeted depths ranging from 1 in 1 million up to 1 in 200,000 T cells, with coverage averaging 10x for each clonotype. The immunoSEQ hsTCRB Kit was used to generate TCR beta libraries. The authors processed their data as follows. The data were analyzed with ImmunoSEQ Analyzer and ImmunoSEQ Data Assistant, and V, D and J gene assignments followed IMGT definitions. Clonality was computed as one minus normalized Shannon entropy of productive rearrangement frequencies, ranging from 0 to 1. Public clonotype analysis was restricted to overrepresented clonotypes comprising at least 0.05% of each patient's repertoire. Repertoires from thirteen age-matched healthy donors in immuneACCESS were used as clonality controls. TCRdb obtained this table from immuneACCESS and retained in-frame rearrangements with V and J assigned. These tables miss some clones; where compared with another copy, unresolved V genes account for less than half of the shortfall, and the remainder is unexplained. The V and J calls and clone size are taken from that table; D and trimming were inferred from the DNA. For this sample the table gives about 28,000 clones, of which approximately 57% were detected only once. Jointly, the top ten make up roughly 5.1% of the sample.

These data are taken from a study of cytotoxic CD8 clonotypes in ibrutinib-treated CLL (dated by TCRdb to the early 2020s). General notes on the study: The cohort had some eleven relapsed/refractory and around 14 treatment-naive patients; fewer than 18 were IGHV unmutated. Partial responses were observed in about 24 patients and complete responses in 2; after a median follow-up of about 69 months, remission was maintained in approximately 14 patients and progression was observed in roughly twelve. Samples at response were collected after a median of roughly twelve months of treatment, with a range of roughly 6 to 40 months. Samples averaged approximately 260,000 productive templates and approximately 100,000 productive rearrangements. Of the approximately 86 participants in the trial, about 26 had longitudinal samples available. Cryopreserved peripheral blood mononuclear cells were collected at three points: before therapy, at response, and at either sustained remission or disease progression.

Around 2 micrograms of genomic DNA were extracted from cryopreserved PBMCs for TCR beta library preparation. Longitudinal blood samples from CLL patients on ibrutinib monotherapy were analyzed using high-throughput TCR beta sequencing. Patients were enrolled in a phase 2 open-label single-center ibrutinib monotherapy trial. Summary of the overall study and its limitations: Baseline clonality was found to be higher than that of age-matched healthy donors and was strongly correlated with circulating CD8+ T-cell counts. Sustained-remission and progressing patients did not have matched sampling times, and lymph node repertoires were not examined. Public clonotypes were found to be uncommon and were observed to contract or remain stable during treatment; the increase in clonality was shown to reflect expansion of private clonotypes at ibrutinib response. Clonality increased at ibrutinib response, stayed stable in sustained remission, and fell back toward baseline at progression.

Measured from the cysteine to the phenylalanine, the CDR3 is 14 residues long. Left in the record is the CDR3 DNA by itself, 42 bases read in frame from the first base. The CDR1 and CDR2 encoded by the germline V gene (reference sequence) are SEHNR and FQNEAQ. Between the V and J ends, shortened by 0 bases and 5 bases respectively, the junction contains 11 bases. The receptor chain draws on TRBV7-9 and TRBJ2-7; TRBD1 is a possible D gene, resting on 5 matching bases. The TCR comes from a human donor with chronic lymphocytic leukemia. The sample was PBMCs, taken before ibrutinib treatment. CDR3 loop: CASSLAPGSHEQYF. The sequenced DNA is TGTGCCAGCAGCTTAGCGCCAGGGTCCCACGAGCAGTACTTC.